The 14 T cell receptor beta chains below come from one sample, sequenced in a study of blood T cell repertoires in COVID-19. Clones were sequenced by immunoSEQ multiplex PCR, and TCRdb holds only the in-frame ones, with some missing. The data contain about 180,000 clones, more than 75% of them singletons. Sequenced sample: peripheral blood. The receptors stem from a woman in her 70s with COVID-19, enrolled during active disease.

The V and J genes are TRBV3-1 (or the pseudogene TRBV3-2) and TRBJ2-1, with D unclear. The V gene's germline CDR1 is LGHDT and CDR2 YNNKEL (reference sequence). V dropped 0 bases and J dropped 12 bases, with 12 bases sitting between them. This CDR3 spans 13 amino acids. CDR3 in DNA: TGTGCCAGCAGCCAAGATGTGAAACTACGGCAGTTCTTC. Translation: CASSQDVKLRQFF.

The V call is TRBV10-3, the J call TRBJ2-5; tentatively, D is TRBD2 (6 bases). The CDR3 runs 16 residues. V dropped 3 bases and J dropped 5 bases, with 19 bases sitting between them. Germline CDR1 reads ENHRY; CDR2 reads SYGVKD. CDR3 DNA sequence: TGTGCCATCAGTGACCATTCTACCCGCGGAGGGGAGACCCAGTACTTC. Its protein is CAISDHSTRGGETQYF.

The chain links TRBV20-1 to TRBJ1-2; D not resolved. CDR1 DFQATT and CDR2 SNEGSKA come from the germline V gene (reference sequence). The CDR3 consists of 10 residues. The CDR3 nucleotides are TGCAAGCCCAATAACTATGGCTACACCTTC. Encoded protein: CKPNNYGYTF.

This chain links TRBV5-8 with TRBJ2-1; 9 bases line up with TRBD2. Germline CDR1 is SGHTS and CDR2 is YDEGEE. The V gene end was trimmed by 5 bases and the J gene end by 4 bases; junction bases not matched to a gene: 16. This CDR3 has 18 amino acids. The CDR3 DNA sequence: TGTGCCAGCAGTCCAGGACTAGCGAGGGCCCTAATATACAATGAGCAGTTCTTC. Its protein product is CASSPGLARALIYNEQFF.

This chain uses TRBV2 with TRBJ2-5; a possible D gene is TRBD1 (6 bases). The CDR3 covers 13 residues. Germline lookup yields CDR1 SNHLY and CDR2 FYNNEI. V dropped 7 bases and J dropped 1 base, with 10 bases sitting between them. The CDR3 nucleotides read TGTGCCAGCATTACAGGGAGCCAAGAGACCCAGTACTTC. Its translation is CASITGSQETQYF.

This chain connects TRBV29-1 to TRBJ1-2; D gene unclear. Germline values: CDR1 SQVTM, CDR2 ANQGSEA. Between the trimmed V and J ends, which lost 3 bases and 7 bases, there was a span of 12 bases. This CDR3 contains 12 residues. CDR3 sequence reads: CSVDLRRSGYTF. The CDR3 DNA sequence: TGCAGCGTTGATCTTCGGCGGAGTGGCTACACCTTC. Full variable domain (outside the CDR3, taken from reference TRBV29-1 and TRBJ1-2): SAVISQKPSRDICQRGTSLTIQCQVDSQVTMMFWYRQQPGQSLTLIATANQGSEATYESGFVIDKFPISRPNLTFSTLTVSNMSPEDSSIYLCSVDLRRSGYTFGSGTRLTVV.

This chain joins TRBV5-1 and TRBJ2-2; D remains unclear. Germline V gives CDR1 SGHRS, CDR2 YFSETQ. The V and J ends lost 5 bases and 1 base respectively, with 9 bases between them. This CDR3 contains 14 residues. Here the CDR3 reads CASSYLENTGELFF. The DNA of the CDR3 is TGCGCCAGCAGTTACTTAGAGAACACCGGGGAGCTGTTTTTT.

The CDR3 here is CASSRFDRGSPLHF. CDR3 coding DNA: TGTGCCAGCAGCCGGTTCGACAGGGGATCACCCCTCCACTTT. The chain combines TRBV7-2 with TRBJ1-6, with 8 bases aligning to TRBD1. The ends lost 5 bases at V and 10 bases at J; junction bases unmatched: 7. Germline-derived CDR1 and CDR2 are SGHTA and FQGNSA. CDR3 size: 14 residues.

This clone occurred a few times. The chain carries TRBV20-1 and TRBJ1-3; D unclear. V lost 3 bases, J lost 0 bases, and 9 bases lay in between. The CDR3 length is 14 residues. Germline V gene lookup returns CDR1 DFQATT and CDR2 SNEGSKA (reference sequence). CDR3 coding DNA: TGCAGTGCTAGTACAGCCTCCTCTGGAAACACCATATATTTT. Residues: CSASTASSGNTIYF.

The rearrangement joins TRBV5-1 to TRBJ2-2; D possibly corresponds to TRBD2 (5 bases). Germline assignment: CDR1 SGHRS and CDR2 YFSETQ. Between the trimmed V and J ends, which lost 4 bases and 1 base, there was a span of 14 bases. This CDR3 comprises 16 residues. DNA for the CDR3: TGCGCCAGCAGCCGCCCCGAACGGGGGAACACCGGGGAGCTGTTTTTT. This codes for CASSRPERGNTGELFF.

The J gene is TRBJ2-2, the V gene TRBV3-1 (or the pseudogene TRBV3-2); no clear D. The germline CDR1 and CDR2 sequences are LGHDT and YNNKEL (reference sequence). The CDR3 spans 15 residues. V gave up 2 bases and J gave up 1 base, with 8 bases separating them. Here the CDR3 reads CASSQRLGNTGELFF. CDR3 DNA sequence: TGTGCCAGCAGCCAACGGCTAGGGAACACCGGGGAGCTGTTTTTT.

The J gene is TRBJ2-1, the V gene TRBV19; 12 nucleotides agree with TRBD2. Looked up from germline, CDR1 is LNHDA and CDR2 is SQIVND (reference sequence). The CDR3 is made up of 16 amino acids. V gave up 4 bases and J gave up 6 bases; unmatched junction bases: 7. The CDR3 here is CASSSSSGRARNEQFF. In nucleotides, the CDR3 is TGTGCCAGTAGTAGCTCTAGCGGGAGGGCCCGCAATGAGCAGTTCTTC.

The chain employs TRBV27 and TRBJ2-1; the match to TRBD2 covers 8 bases. Germline V gene sequence: CDR1 MNHEY, CDR2 SMNVEV (reference sequence). V lost 8 bases and J lost 3; bases outside the gene matches: 6. The CDR3 has 14 amino acids. The CDR3 sequence: CASANSGDYNEQFF. The CDR3 DNA reads as TGTGCCAGCGCTAATAGCGGGGACTACAATGAGCAGTTCTTC.

This clone was picked up a small number of times. J is TRBJ1-1 and V is TRBV3-1 (or the pseudogene TRBV3-2); D perhaps matches TRBD1 (5 bases). The ends were cut back, 1 base at V and 4 bases at J, with 10 bases in the middle. Germline assignment: CDR1 LGHDT and CDR2 YNNKEL (reference sequence). The CDR3 has 14 residues. CDR3 loop: CASSQVGVSTEAFF. In nucleotides, the CDR3 is TGTGCCAGCAGCCAAGTAGGGGTTTCCACTGAAGCTTTCTTT.